These 2 T cell receptor beta chains were sequenced from one sample in a study of blood T cell repertoires in COVID-19. TCRdb's copy holds only in-frame clones and misses some; the assay was immunoSEQ multiplex PCR. The repertoire holds around 64,000 clones, 86% seen once, with roughly 2% in the top ten. Sequencing was done on a sample of peripheral blood. The receptor set was obtained from a man aged 25 to 45 with acute or convalescent COVID-19.

The chain carries TRBV29-1 and TRBJ1-5; TRBD1 might be the D (6 bases). Between the trimmed V and J ends, which lost 4 bases and 7 bases, there was a span of 11 bases. Germline assignment: CDR1 SQVTM and CDR2 ANQGSEA. There are 12 residues in the CDR3. The CDR3 region has the DNA TGCAGCGTTGCAGGGGCAGGACAGCCCCAGCATTTT. Amino acids: CSVAGAGQPQHF.

The chain employs TRBV9 and TRBJ1-5; possible D gene TRBD1, 5 bases. V was pared by 3 bases and J by 5 bases, with 18 bases between. Germline V gene data show CDR1 as SGDLS and CDR2 as YYNGEE. This CDR3 has 16 amino acids. Here the CDR3 reads CASSAGGGTDHQPQHF. The CDR3 nucleotides read TGTGCCAGCAGCGCGGGGGGGGGAACGGACCATCAGCCCCAGCATTTT.